This entry describes one T cell receptor beta chain. Antigen unknown. V lost 0 bases to trimming and J lost 6 bases, with 5 bases between them. Per the germline V gene, CDR1 is SGHAT and CDR2 is FQNNGV. This CDR3 is 13 amino acids long. In the PCR, 60 Vbeta and 13 Jbeta primers were used. Assay used: immunoSEQ multiplex PCR; TCRdb lists only in-frame clones, some missing. The table includes 180,000 or so clones, 65% to 85% detected once. This record comes from a study of cytomegalovirus exposure and HLA in healthy donors. Findings of the study overall: For TCR beta chains, V- and J-gene trimming was later linked to a missense DCLRE1C variant.

V usage is TRBV11-2 and J usage is TRBJ2-2, with D unclear. Sequenced material: PBMCs. This TCR came from a woman aged 18-29 years in good health and CMV-seronegative. CDR3 in DNA: TGTGCCAGCAGCTTAGATCGGGCCGGGGAGCTGTTTTTT. This sequence encodes CASSLDRAGELFF. Complete variable domain (other parts from reference TRBV11-2 and TRBJ2-2): EAGVAQSPRYKIIEKRQSVAFWCNPISGHATLYWYQQILGQGPKLLIQFQNNGVVDDSQLPKDRFSAERLKGVDSTLKIQPAKLEDSAVYLCASSLDRAGELFFGEGSRLTVL.